A single sample is the source of the 12 T cell receptor beta chains below, sequenced in a study of OX40 agonist ivuxolimab in advanced cancers. Receptor libraries were prepared by the immunoSEQ multiplex PCR assay. TCRdb retrieved this table from immuneACCESS and kept in-frame rearrangements only. Not all clones are present; in checked studies, unresolved V genes account for under half, and no reason is known for the remainder. The sample table shows 40,000 to 60,000 clones, and 80% to 85% are seen once. Clones ranked in the top ten supply approximately 3% of the sample. The sample in question was CD4+ or CD8+ T cells sorted from blood, obtained in a trial of the OX40 agonist ivuxolimab. The receptors were sampled from an adult with an advanced solid tumor such as melanoma, head and neck, liver or kidney cancer.

The V gene is TRBV25-1, the J gene TRBJ2-7; D perhaps matches TRBD1 (7 bases). Germline CDR1 is MGHDK and CDR2 is SYGVNS. V was trimmed by 5 bases and J by 1 base, leaving 12 bases between them. The CDR3 is 14 amino acids. CDR3 amino acids: CASSKSGGSYEQYF. CDR3 DNA sequence: TGTGCCAGCAGTAAATCAGGGGGGTCCTACGAGCAGTACTTC.

The V call is TRBV5-1, the J call TRBJ1-1; D remains unclear. V dropped 4 bases and J dropped 4 bases, with 14 bases sitting between them. Germline-derived CDR1 and CDR2 are SGHRS and YFSETQ. The CDR3 extends over 14 amino acids. The CDR3 protein is CASSVDSLGTEAFF. In DNA, the CDR3 is TGCGCCAGCAGCGTGGATTCCCTAGGCACTGAAGCTTTCTTT.

The chain carries TRBV7-5 and TRBJ1-6; the table assigns TRBD1, which was not confirmed against the DNA. TRBV7-5 is deemed a pseudogene. The CDR3 extends over 18 amino acids. The CDR3 protein is CARTPLQGVGLWDSPLHF. The CDR3 DNA reads TGTGCCAGAACTCCTCTTCAGGGGGTCGGGTTGTGGGATTCACCCCTCCACTTT.

This clone was seen just once. The V and J genes are TRBV5-1 and TRBJ2-7, with D perhaps given as TRBD1 or TRBD2 (5 bases each). This CDR3 has 14 residues. CDR1 and CDR2 from the germline V gene are SGHRS and YFSETQ. Deletions cut 4 bases from V and 1 base from J, with 12 bases between. CDR3 residues: CASSQGAGSYEQYF. The CDR3 DNA reads as TGCGCCAGCAGCCAGGGAGCAGGATCCTACGAGCAGTACTTC. The whole variable domain, filled in from reference TRBV5-1 and TRBJ2-7, reads KAGVTQTPRYLIKTRGQQVTLSCSPISGHRSVSWYQQTPGQGLQFLFEYFSETQRNKGNFPGRFSGRQFSNSRSEMNVSTLELGDSALYLCASSQGAGSYEQYFGPGTRLTVT.

V and J are TRBV29-1 and TRBJ2-2, with 9 bases that match TRBD1. There are 13 residues in the CDR3. Germline lookup yields CDR1 SQVTM and CDR2 ANQGSEA. Trimming took 6 bases from V and 6 from J; bases not matched to a gene: 5. CDR3 region: CSVARTGAGELFF. Written as DNA, the CDR3 is TGCAGCGTAGCCCGGACAGGGGCCGGGGAGCTGTTTTTT.

This sequence joins TRBV5-1 and TRBJ1-1, with TRBD1 identical over 9 bases. This CDR3 contains 14 residues. Trimming took 4 bases from V and 1 from J; bases not matched to a gene: 2. CDR1 and CDR2 (germline): SGHRS, YFSETQ. The CDR3 coding sequence is TGCGCCAGCAGCGTGGACAGGGGGAACACTGAAGCTTTCTTT. Translation gives CASSVDRGNTEAFF.

The CDR3 DNA is TGTGCCAGTACCCAGCCCCCCATGACTGAAGCTTTCTTT. It translates to CASTQPPMTEAFF. The V call is TRBV19, the J call TRBJ1-1; D is unresolved. The CDR3 sequence is 13 residues long. The germline V gene encodes CDR1 LNHDA and CDR2 SQIVND (reference sequence). Trimming pared 7 bases from V and 5 bases from J, leaving 14 bases between.

CDR3 loop: CASSIWATNEKLFF. The CDR3 DNA follows: TGTGCCAGTAGTATATGGGCAACTAATGAAAAACTGTTTTTT. The chain carries TRBV19 and TRBJ1-4; D is undetermined. This CDR3 is built from 14 residues. V was shortened by 2 bases and J by 0 bases, with 4 bases between the two germline ends. The germline CDR1 and CDR2 sequences are LNHDA and SQIVND (reference sequence).

The rearrangement links TRBV9 to TRBJ2-2; perhaps TRBD1 as D (6 bases). The V end lost 0 bases, the J end lost 7 bases, and 10 bases lay between the germline ends. Germline CDR1 is SGDLS and CDR2 is YYNGEE. The length of the CDR3 is 14 residues. Written as DNA, the CDR3 is TGTGCCAGCAGCGTAGCAGGGGTTGGCGGGGAGCTGTTTTTT. Amino acids: CASSVAGVGGELFF.

This chain connects TRBV27 to TRBJ2-7; D remains ambiguous. This CDR3 contains 14 residues. The germline V gene encodes CDR1 MNHEY and CDR2 SMNVEV (reference sequence). Trimming pared 0 bases from V and 2 bases from J, leaving 8 bases between. The CDR3 reads CASSLSGQPYEQYF. The CDR3 DNA is TGTGCCAGCAGTTTATCGGGCCAGCCCTACGAGCAGTACTTC.

V usage is TRBV10-1 and J usage is TRBJ2-7; D is unclear. Trimming removed 0 bases at V and 6 bases at J, with 9 bases between. Germline loops: CDR1 WNHNN, CDR2 SYGVQD (reference sequence). CDR3 length: 13 amino acids. CDR3 amino acids: CASSESGLSEQYF. In nucleotides, the CDR3 is TGCGCCAGCAGTGAGTCGGGTCTCAGCGAGCAGTACTTC.

The chain carries TRBV5-8 and TRBJ1-4; TRBD1 aligns across 8 bases. There are 16 residues in the CDR3. V dropped 3 bases and J dropped 8; count of bases not matched to a gene: 12. Germline V gene sequence: CDR1 SGHTS, CDR2 YDEGEE. The CDR3 protein is CASSSWTGIVAEKLFF. The CDR3 nucleotides read TGTGCCAGCAGCTCCTGGACAGGGATTGTCGCCGAAAAACTGTTTTTT.